The T cell receptor (beta chain) described here comes from a study of T-cell memory formation after mild COVID-19. Study background: TCR clusters were largely donor specific.

Points from the study as a whole: CD4+ contracting clones were found mainly in CM and EM, and CD8+ ones in EMRA.

CDR1 is LGHNA, CDR2 YSLEER, per germline. The CDR3 runs to 15 residues. Trimming shortened V by 0 bases and J by 6 bases, and 11 bases separated the two germline ends. The sample holds a few counts of this clonotype. Its antigen is unidentified. Each CDR3 protein is one row after TCRdb ran MiXCR on the 5' RACE reads. The sample shows around 300,000 distinct CDR3 sequences, 15% to 20% of them seen only once. This sequence joins TRBV4-3 and TRBJ1-4; possibly TRBD1 for D (5 bases). The sample comprised PBMCs or a T cell subset sorted from them (not recorded which). The origin of this receptor is a man between 18 and 29 years old who had mild COVID-19 (a few samples of this study predate the infection). Cell type and time point are not known. The CDR3 is CASSQERGGYEKLFF. The DNA for the CDR3 is TGCGCCAGCAGCCAAGAGAGGGGAGGTTATGAAAAACTGTTTTTT.